Below, 20 T cell receptor beta chains from the same sample are listed, as sequenced in a study of cytomegalovirus exposure and HLA in healthy donors. PCR employed 60 Vbeta and 13 Jbeta primers. The assay was immunoSEQ multiplex PCR, and TCRdb's table has in-frame clones only and misses some. Of 90,000 to 120,000 clones listed, 76% are singletons. The sequenced sample was PBMCs. The receptors stem from a man in his late teens or twenties in good health and CMV-seronegative.

This clone was counted a few times. The J gene is TRBJ1-6, the V gene TRBV27, with a tentative D call TRBD1 (6 bases). Looked up from germline, CDR1 is MNHEY and CDR2 is SMNVEV (reference sequence). V dropped 0 bases and J dropped 9 bases, with 6 bases sitting between them. The CDR3 runs to 13 residues. The CDR3 sequence is CASSLSDSSPLHF. CDR3 in DNA: TGTGCCAGCAGTTTATCGGACAGTTCACCCCTCCACTTT.

The rearrangement links TRBV19 to TRBJ2-7; D is possibly TRBD2 (5 bases). This CDR3 comprises 15 residues. The germline CDR1 and CDR2 sequences are LNHDA and SQIVND (reference sequence). Trimming took 3 bases from V and 0 from J, leaving 12 bases between them. CDR3 amino acids: CASSMVSGSSYEQYF. Here the CDR3 DNA reads TGTGCCAGTAGTATGGTTTCTGGGAGCTCCTACGAGCAGTACTTC. The full variable domain, completed using reference TRBV19 and TRBJ2-7, is DGGITQSPKYLFRKEGQNVTLSCEQNLNHDAMYWYRQDPGQGLRLIYYSQIVNDFQKGDIAEGYSVSREKKESFPLTVTSAQKNPTAFYLCASSMVSGSSYEQYFGPGTRLTVT.

This clone was recorded only once. This rearrangement joins TRBV27 to TRBJ1-2; no definite D call. CDR3 length: 12 residues. Germline V gives CDR1 MNHEY, CDR2 SMNVEV (reference sequence). Trimming removed 8 bases at V and 8 bases at J, with 15 bases between. Written as DNA, the CDR3 is TGTGCCAGCTATATCGCGTCTTCAGGCTACACCTTC. This encodes CASYIASSGYTF.

Turning to this clone: Germline is not matched at one junction end, which may reflect a read error. The chain links TRBV6-5 to TRBJ1-2, with TRBD1 matching 9 bases. CDR1 is MNHEY, CDR2 SVGAGI, per germline. The CDR3 has 15 amino acids. This CDR3 reads CASRQQGALVYGYPF. CDR3 nucleotide sequence: TGTGCCAGCAGGCAACAGGGGGCGCTGGTCTATGGCTACCCCTTC.

The J gene is TRBJ2-1, the V gene TRBV7-6; 9 bases line up with TRBD2. V lost 1 base and J lost 7; bases outside the gene matches: 11. The germline V gene has CDR1 SGHVS and CDR2 FNYEAQ. The CDR3 loop spans 17 amino acids. The CDR3 nucleotides are TGTGCCAGCAGCTTAGACAAGCGGGGGGCCCTACCAAATGAGCAGTTCTTC. It is translated as CASSLDKRGALPNEQFF.

V and J are TRBV5-4 and TRBJ2-7; 9 nucleotides agree with TRBD1. The CDR3 totals 15 residues. CDR1 and CDR2 from the germline V gene are SGHNT and YYREEE (reference sequence). Trimming removed 4 bases from V and 2 bases from J; junction bases left unmatched: 7. Here the CDR3 reads CASSRDRERTYEQYF. As DNA, the CDR3 is TGTGCCAGCAGCCGGGACAGGGAAAGGACCTACGAGCAGTACTTC.

In nucleotides, the CDR3 is TGTGCCAGCAGCCCACAGGGGCGGGGGGGCCGTGATACGCAGTATTTT. Translation gives CASSPQGRGGRDTQYF. V is TRBV7-6 and J is TRBJ2-3; TRBD2 matches 9 bases. The junction had 12 bases not matched to a gene; V was cut back by 5 bases and J by 6 bases. CDR1 SGHVS and CDR2 FNYEAQ come from the germline V gene. The length of the CDR3 is 16 residues.

The chain joins TRBV27 to TRBJ1-3; D remains ambiguous. Trimming took off 0 bases at V and 3 bases at J, with 12 bases between the two ends. The CDR3 covers 16 residues. Germline assignment: CDR1 MNHEY and CDR2 SMNVEV (reference sequence). The CDR3 spells CASSLSFSNLGNTIYF. The CDR3 bases are TGTGCCAGCAGTTTATCGTTCAGTAACCTTGGAAACACCATATATTTT.

The J gene is TRBJ1-2, the V gene TRBV29-1, with TRBD1 as a possible D gene (5 bases). The germline gives CDR1 SQVTM, CDR2 ANQGSEA. The CDR3 is made up of 13 amino acids. Trimming took off 2 bases at V and 4 bases at J, with 11 bases between the two ends. The CDR3 nucleotides are TGCAGCGTTGAAATGGGGGGGAGCTATGGCTACACCTTC. This encodes CSVEMGGSYGYTF.

CDR3 DNA: TGTGCCAGTAGTATAGCCCAGGACACCCAGCAGTACTTC. Amino acid sequence: CASSIAQDTQQYF. The chain has TRBV19 and TRBJ2-7, with D perhaps matching TRBD1 (5 bases). The CDR3 totals 13 residues. Germline CDR1 LNHDA, CDR2 SQIVND (reference sequence). V lost 1 base and J 8 bases, leaving 12 bases between the germline ends.

A few counts support this clone. The rearrangement uses TRBV4-3 and TRBJ1-1; the D gene is possibly TRBD1 (6 bases). CDR3 length: 14 residues. V dropped 5 bases and J dropped 1 base, with 11 bases sitting between them. Germline lookup yields CDR1 LGHNA and CDR2 YSLEER. The CDR3 DNA sequence: TGCGCCAGCAGCGATCAAGGGGGGAACACTGAAGCTTTCTTT. It encodes CASSDQGGNTEAFF.

This rearrangement joins TRBV6-5 to TRBJ1-2; a weak D match, TRBD1 (6 bases). Trimming cost V 6 bases and J 4 bases, with 9 bases left between them. CDR3 size: 12 residues. Germline CDR1 MNHEY, CDR2 SVGAGI. The CDR3 sequence: CASRTGSYGYTF. The CDR3 DNA reads as TGTGCCAGCAGGACAGGCAGCTATGGCTACACCTTC.

The chain couples TRBV6-6 to TRBJ2-1; TRBD2 is a possible D gene (5 bases). The CDR3 contains 15 residues. CDR1 and CDR2 (germline): MNHNY, SVGAGI (reference sequence). V lost 2 bases and J 2 bases, leaving 10 bases between the germline ends. CDR3 residues: CASSYEGSAYNEQFF. As DNA, the CDR3 is TGTGCCAGCAGTTACGAAGGGAGCGCCTACAATGAGCAGTTCTTC.

This clone has just one count. The genes are TRBV19 and TRBJ2-3; 8 positions match TRBD1. The CDR3 length is 15 residues. Looked up from germline, CDR1 is LNHDA and CDR2 is SQIVND (reference sequence). Germline trimming cut 5 bases from V and 2 bases from J; bases unmatched to any gene: 6. This CDR3 is CASSAGTGFTDTQYF. The CDR3 DNA follows: TGTGCCAGTAGTGCCGGGACAGGATTCACAGATACGCAGTATTTT.

The chain is built from TRBV2 and TRBJ2-7; 8 positions match TRBD1. Germline V lookup: CDR1 SNHLY, CDR2 FYNNEI. V was clipped by 5 bases and J by 3 bases; unmatched bases: 9. The CDR3 runs 15 residues. CDR3 coding DNA: TGTGCCAGCAGTAGGACAGGGACACCTAACTACGAGCAGTACTTC. Translating it yields CASSRTGTPNYEQYF.

The chain links TRBV5-1 to TRBJ2-3; 8 nucleotides line up with TRBD2. Unmatched junction bases numbered 8, after V lost 5 bases and J lost 6 bases. Germline V gives CDR1 SGHRS, CDR2 YFSETQ. This CDR3 has 14 amino acids. The CDR3 is CASSKRGHVDTQYF. DNA of the CDR3: TGCGCCAGCAGTAAGCGGGGGCATGTTGATACGCAGTATTTT.

The sample holds a few counts of this clone. This rearrangement joins TRBV14 to TRBJ2-5, with D maybe TRBD2 (6 bases). The CDR3 spans 19 residues. From germline, CDR1 is SGHDN and CDR2 FVKESK. V was clipped by 2 bases and J by 3 bases, with 25 bases between them. The CDR3 is CASSQTVLGGLTSKETQYF. The CDR3 DNA is TGTGCCAGCAGCCAAACGGTGTTGGGGGGACTCACATCAAAAGAGACCCAGTACTTC.

This rearrangement joins TRBV4-2 to TRBJ2-7; D is perhaps TRBD2 (5 bases). From germline, CDR1 is LGHNA and CDR2 YNFKEQ. The CDR3 runs 16 residues. V lost 0 bases and J lost 2, with 14 bases in between. In nucleotides, the CDR3 is TGTGCCAGCAGCCAAGATTACCCGGGATCAACCTACGAGCAGTACTTC. Amino acid sequence: CASSQDYPGSTYEQYF.

The V and J genes are TRBV7-6 and TRBJ2-5; TRBD1 is a possible D gene (6 bases). Trimming removed 6 bases at V and 1 base at J, with 12 bases between. This CDR3 has 14 amino acids. Germline CDR1 is SGHVS and CDR2 is FNYEAQ. The CDR3 loop is CASSLTQGQETQYF. The DNA for the CDR3 is TGTGCCAGCAGTCTAACACAGGGCCAAGAGACCCAGTACTTC.

The chain carries TRBV5-4 and TRBJ2-7, with 7 bases that match TRBD1. In germline, CDR1 is SGHNT, CDR2 YYREEE (reference sequence). CDR3 size: 15 residues. J was trimmed by 2 bases and V by 0 bases; bases with no gene match: 5. The CDR3 sequence: CASSLAPGGAYEQYF. Here the CDR3 DNA reads TGTGCCAGCAGCTTGGCCCCAGGGGGTGCCTACGAGCAGTACTTC.